Following are 10 T cell receptor beta chains from one sample sequenced in a study of T cell responses to AZD1222 COVID-19 vaccine. Profiling relied on immunoSEQ multiplex PCR, and the TCRdb table lists in-frame clones only, not all of them. The sample shows 75,000 to 100,000 clones, around 90% of them seen only once. Source: peripheral blood, taken on day 0 of AZD1222 vaccination. Source of these receptors: an adult in good health.

The V call is TRBV11-3, the J call TRBJ2-7; D is perhaps TRBD1 (6 bases). CDR1 is SGHNT and CDR2 is YENEEA in the germline V gene. The germline V and J ends were trimmed by 4 bases and 2 bases, with 9 bases remaining between them. The CDR3 consists of 13 residues. DNA for the CDR3: TGTGCCAGCAGCTATTCAGGGGCCTACGAGCAGTACTTC. This translates into CASSYSGAYEQYF. Combining the CDR3 with reference TRBV11-3 and TRBJ2-7 gives the whole variable domain EAGVVQSPRYKIIEKKQPVAFWCNPISGHNTLYWYLQNLGQGPELLIRYENEEAVDDSQLPKDRFSAERLKGVDSTLKIQPAELGDSAVYLCASSYSGAYEQYFGPGTRLTVT.

The chain links TRBV5-5 to TRBJ1-1; tentative D call: TRBD1 (5 bases). The CDR3 runs to 15 residues. Germline loops: CDR1 SGHKS, CDR2 YYEKEE (reference sequence). V was cut by 2 bases and J by 3 bases, with 14 bases left in between. Here the CDR3 reads CASSFGNRDDTEAFF. CDR3 DNA sequence: TGTGCCAGCAGCTTCGGGAACCGGGACGACACTGAAGCTTTCTTT.

The chain combines TRBV9 with TRBJ1-6, with a weak D call TRBD1 (5 bases). The V gene's germline CDR1 is SGDLS and CDR2 YYNGEE. CDR3 size: 15 residues. Trimming took off 0 bases at V and 6 bases at J, with 10 bases between the two ends. For the CDR3, the DNA is TGTGCCAGCAGCGTAGACCAGGGTGGTAATTCACCCCTCCACTTT. Protein sequence: CASSVDQGGNSPLHF.

The rearrangement joins TRBV9 to TRBJ2-3; D call uncertain. In germline, CDR1 is SGDLS, CDR2 YYNGEE. This CDR3 has 18 residues. The V gene lost 4 bases and the J gene lost 0 bases, with 21 bases spanning the gap. CDR3 amino acids: CASSPRVGIPSSTDTQYF. The CDR3 DNA follows: TGTGCCAGCAGCCCACGGGTTGGGATCCCCTCTAGCACAGATACGCAGTATTTT.

The V gene is TRBV7-9, the J gene TRBJ2-7, with unresolved D. V was shortened by 5 bases and J by 0 bases, with 17 bases between the two germline ends. Per germline, CDR1 SEHNR and CDR2 FQNEAQ (reference sequence). The CDR3 totals 16 residues. CDR3 in amino acids: CASSQLDSFNSYEQYF. CDR3 in DNA: TGTGCCAGCAGCCAACTCGATTCCTTTAACTCCTACGAGCAGTACTTC. The complete variable domain, with remaining parts taken from reference TRBV7-9 and TRBJ2-7, reads DTGVSQNPRHKITKRGQNVTFRCDPISEHNRLYWYRQTLGQGPEFLTYFQNEAQLEKSRLLSDRFSAERPKGSFSTLEIQRTEQGDSAMYLCASSQLDSFNSYEQYFGPGTRLTVT.

The chain has TRBV7-9 and TRBJ1-6, with TRBD1 identical over 8 bases. The V and J ends lost 1 base and 8 bases, in that order; junction bases with no gene match: 1. Germline V gene sequence: CDR1 SEHNR, CDR2 FQNEAQ (reference sequence). This CDR3 is 14 amino acids long. The DNA for the CDR3 is TGTGCCAGCAGCTTAGTGACAGGGGATTCACCCCTCCACTTT. Translation: CASSLVTGDSPLHF.

V is TRBV5-8 and J is TRBJ1-5; D gene ambiguous. Trimming shortened V by 5 bases and J by 5 bases, and 17 bases separated the two germline ends. Germline values: CDR1 SGHTS, CDR2 YDEGEE. The CDR3 covers 15 residues. The CDR3 sequence: CASSSGSQIDQPQHF. In DNA, the CDR3 is TGTGCCAGCAGTTCCGGGTCACAGATTGATCAGCCCCAGCATTTT.

CDR3 amino acids: CASSLLENTEAFF. As DNA, the CDR3 is TGTGCCAGCAGCTTGTTGGAGAACACTGAAGCTTTCTTT. This sequence joins TRBV7-8 and TRBJ1-1, with unresolved D. Germline CDR1 and CDR2: SGHVS and FQNEAQ. Trimming removed 3 bases from V and 1 base from J, with 6 bases in between. This CDR3 spans 13 amino acids.

V gene TRBV5-1 combines with J gene TRBJ2-7; 9 nucleotides line up with TRBD1. The germline CDR1 and CDR2 sequences are SGHRS and YFSETQ. The V and J ends lost 0 bases and 3 bases, in that order; junction bases with no gene match: 4. This CDR3 is 15 amino acids long. CDR3 residues: CASSLAPGQGYEQYF. The CDR3 DNA sequence: TGCGCCAGCAGCTTGGCGCCGGGACAGGGCTACGAGCAGTACTTC.

The genes are TRBV2 and TRBJ2-5; TRBD1 agrees at 8 bases. Germline assignment: CDR1 SNHLY and CDR2 FYNNEI. CDR3 size: 14 residues. Unmatched junction bases numbered 12, after V lost 10 bases and J lost 5 bases. The CDR3 loop reads CATPGRTGTETQYF. The CDR3 DNA is TGTGCCACCCCGGGAAGGACAGGGACCGAGACCCAGTACTTC.